One sample yielded the 27 T cell receptor beta chains listed below, sequenced in a study of shared clonotypes between healthy human individuals. Method: immunoSEQ multiplex PCR; TCRdb's copy keeps in-frame clones and lacks some. The sample carries 2.5 million or so clones, approximately 90% recorded once. Sequencing was carried out using naive CD4+ T cells sorted from blood. Subset: CD45RA+ positively selected. Every receptor here comes from a man younger than 35 in good health.

CDR3 sequence (DNA): TGTGCCAGCAGCTTAGGAAGGGTCCAAGAGACCCAGTACTTC. Amino acid sequence: CASSLGRVQETQYF. The chain links TRBV11-2 to TRBJ2-5, with D unclear. This CDR3 region has 14 residues. Germline lookup yields CDR1 SGHAT and CDR2 FQNNGV. Trimming pared 1 base from V and 1 base from J, leaving 7 bases between. The variable domain in full, completed from reference TRBV11-2 and TRBJ2-5, reads EAGVAQSPRYKIIEKRQSVAFWCNPISGHATLYWYQQILGQGPKLLIQFQNNGVVDDSQLPKDRFSAERLKGVDSTLKIQPAKLEDSAVYLCASSLGRVQETQYFGPGTRLLVL.

This CDR3 reads CASSFGFYSNQPQHF. Here the CDR3 DNA reads TGTGCCAGCAGCTTTGGATTTTATAGCAATCAGCCCCAGCATTTT. This sequence joins TRBV5-6 and TRBJ1-5, with D uncertain. Trimming removed 2 bases from V and 0 bases from J, with 9 bases in between. The CDR3 has 15 amino acids. CDR1 and CDR2 (germline): SGHDT, YYEEEE. The whole variable domain, filled in from reference TRBV5-6 and TRBJ1-5, reads DAGVTQSPTHLIKTRGQQVTLRCSPKSGHDTVSWYQQALGQGPQFIFQYYEEEERQRGNFPDRFSGHQFPNYSSELNVNALLLGDSALYLCASSFGFYSNQPQHFGDGTRLSIL.

Only one count was recorded for this clone. The chain recombines TRBV5-5 with TRBJ2-6; 8 bases are a match to TRBD1. The CDR3 runs 16 residues. The V and J ends lost 6 bases and 4 bases, in that order; junction bases with no gene match: 9. Germline CDR1 is SGHKS and CDR2 is YYEKEE (reference sequence). The CDR3 reads CASKPGQEVGANVLTF. CDR3 DNA sequence: TGTGCCAGCAAACCGGGACAGGAGGTGGGGGCCAACGTCCTGACTTTC.

The chain joins TRBV9 to TRBJ1-6; D gene uncertain. Germline lookup yields CDR1 SGDLS and CDR2 YYNGEE. Trimming removed 2 bases from V and 0 bases from J, with 9 bases in between. The CDR3 totals 16 residues. CDR3 in DNA: TGTGCCAGCAGCGTCGGCGGGGACTCCTATAATTCACCCCTCCACTTT. Translated: CASSVGGDSYNSPLHF.

The genes are TRBV27 and TRBJ1-4, with 8 nucleotides matching TRBD1. Germline V gene sequence: CDR1 MNHEY, CDR2 SMNVEV (reference sequence). Germline trimming cut 4 bases from V and 8 bases from J; bases unmatched to any gene: 6. The CDR3 extends over 14 amino acids. The CDR3 DNA is TGTGCCAGCAGTTCAGGGGGCTTGGGAGAAAAACTGTTTTTT. Amino acids: CASSSGGLGEKLFF.

The chain employs TRBV5-8 and TRBJ2-1; 10 bases are a match to TRBD2. Germline V CDR1 and CDR2: SGHTS, YDEGEE. The CDR3 totals 18 residues. V gave up 4 bases and J gave up 9 bases; unmatched junction bases: 19. The CDR3 coding sequence is TGTGCCAGCAGCCGGGGGTCTTTACGCAGCGGGAGGGCCGGTGAGCAGTTCTTC. Its protein product is CASSRGSLRSGRAGEQFF.

The J gene is TRBJ2-7, the V gene TRBV6-5; TRBD1 is a possible D gene (5 bases). Germline CDR1 is MNHEY and CDR2 is SVGAGI. Trimming pared 0 bases from V and 3 bases from J, leaving 9 bases between. This CDR3 is 14 amino acids long. The CDR3 spells CASSYSRRDYEQYF. Here the CDR3 DNA reads TGTGCCAGCAGTTACTCGCGCAGGGACTACGAGCAGTACTTC.

In this sample, this clone turned up once. V is TRBV29-1 and J is TRBJ2-5; tentatively, D is TRBD1 (6 bases). Germline lookup yields CDR1 SQVTM and CDR2 ANQGSEA. Deletions cut 5 bases from V and 4 bases from J, with 23 bases between. The CDR3 loop spans 16 amino acids. CDR3 DNA: TGCAGCGTTATATACACAGGGAGTTGGGCGAGAGAGACCCAGTACTTC. This gives the protein CSVIYTGSWARETQYF. Using reference TRBV29-1 and TRBJ2-5 for the parts outside the CDR3, the full variable domain is SAVISQKPSRDICQRGTSLTIQCQVDSQVTMMFWYRQQPGQSLTLIATANQGSEATYESGFVIDKFPISRPNLTFSTLTVSNMSPEDSSIYLCSVIYTGSWARETQYFGPGTRLLVL.

V is TRBV6-5 and J is TRBJ2-6, with D unclear. Deletions cut 5 bases from V and 3 bases from J, with 11 bases between. Germline CDR1 and CDR2: MNHEY and SVGAGI. The CDR3 runs to 15 residues. The CDR3 loop is CASSPRMGGANVLTF. In nucleotides, the CDR3 is TGTGCCAGCAGTCCGCGGATGGGTGGGGCCAACGTCCTGACTTTC.

The rearrangement joins TRBV27 to TRBJ2-7; weak D call: TRBD2 (7 bases). CDR1 and CDR2 (germline): MNHEY, SMNVEV (reference sequence). V was shortened by 9 bases and J by 8 bases, with 20 bases between the two germline ends. The CDR3 extends over 13 amino acids. Here the CDR3 DNA reads TGTGCCAGAAGCAGGGAGGGGGACGGAAAGCAGTACTTC. Amino acid sequence: CARSREGDGKQYF.

The CDR3 loop is CASSYLSAYSNQPQHF. CDR3 in DNA: TGTGCCAGCAGTTACTTGTCAGCTTATAGCAATCAGCCCCAGCATTTT. The chain uses TRBV6-6 and TRBJ1-5; D not certain. This CDR3 contains 16 residues. Germline CDR1 MNHNY, CDR2 SVGAGI (reference sequence). Trimming took off 1 base at V and 0 bases at J, with 10 bases between the two ends.

This clone was observed a single time. The chain has TRBV10-3 and TRBJ2-2, with TRBD2 identical over 7 bases. Looked up from germline, CDR1 is ENHRY and CDR2 is SYGVKD. CDR3 length: 14 amino acids. V shed 2 bases, J shed 10 bases, and the junction held 7 bases outside the gene matches. Written as DNA, the CDR3 is TGTGCCATCAGTGAGATGGCGGGAGCCGCGGAGCTGTTTTTT. This encodes CAISEMAGAAELFF.

The chain recombines TRBV6-6 with TRBJ2-1, with D unclear. Trimming stripped 3 bases from V and 12 bases from J, with 12 bases between. Germline CDR1 and CDR2: MNHNY and SVGAGI (reference sequence). This CDR3 region has 12 residues. CDR3 sequence reads: CASSYLGLTQFF. The CDR3, as DNA: TGTGCCAGCAGTTATCTGGGCCTCACGCAGTTCTTC.

This chain links TRBV27 with TRBJ1-2, with D perhaps TRBD1 (5 bases). Trimming pared 3 bases from V and 3 bases from J, leaving 8 bases between. CDR1 is MNHEY and CDR2 is SMNVEV in the germline V gene (reference sequence). The CDR3 is 13 residues long. The CDR3 protein is CASSLTADYGYTF. CDR3 DNA: TGTGCCAGCAGTTTGACAGCAGACTATGGCTACACCTTC.

The chain links TRBV7-2 to TRBJ1-4; 9 positions match TRBD1. V dropped 1 base and J dropped 7; count of bases not matched to a gene: 4. The CDR3 totals 15 residues. Germline V lookup: CDR1 SGHTA, CDR2 FQGNSA. The CDR3 region is CASSLGGQGGEKLFF. The CDR3 nucleotides read TGTGCCAGCAGCTTAGGGGGACAGGGTGGTGAAAAACTGTTTTTT.

The chain has TRBV28 and TRBJ2-7; 8 bases are shared with TRBD2. The CDR3 length is 13 residues. Per germline, CDR1 MDHEN and CDR2 SYDVKM. V shed 8 bases, J shed 5 bases, and the junction held 8 bases outside the gene matches. The CDR3 loop reads CASGGGGSDEQYF. The CDR3 nucleotides read TGTGCCAGCGGCGGCGGGGGGAGCGACGAGCAGTACTTC.

This clone was detected a few times. CDR3 residues: CASSAAIGLFF. CDR3 DNA: TGTGCCAGCAGTGCGGCCATTGGGCTGTTTTTT. V is TRBV6-1 and J is TRBJ2-2, with D unresolved. V was clipped by 4 bases and J by 13 bases, with 10 bases between them. This CDR3 spans 11 amino acids. Germline lookup yields CDR1 MNHNS and CDR2 SASEGT.

The chain couples TRBV6-6 to TRBJ2-7; D remains unclear. CDR1 is MNHNY and CDR2 is SVGAGI in the germline V gene (reference sequence). Between the trimmed V and J ends, which lost 5 bases and 10 bases, there was a span of 9 bases. The CDR3 length is 10 residues. The CDR3 DNA sequence: TGTGCCAGCAGTACGGAGATCCAGTACTTC. This encodes CASSTEIQYF.

The V and J genes are TRBV30 and TRBJ1-2; TRBD1 matches 8 bases. The germline gives CDR1 GTSNPN, CDR2 SVGIG (reference sequence). The CDR3 consists of 12 residues. With V trimmed by 4 bases and J by 3 bases, 1 base remained unmatched. CDR3 sequence: CAWTGGDYGYTF. CDR3 coding DNA: TGTGCCTGGACAGGGGGCGACTATGGCTACACCTTC.

The chain recombines TRBV29-1 with TRBJ2-7; D not resolved. Trimming removed 2 bases from V and 2 bases from J, with 13 bases in between. From germline, CDR1 is SQVTM and CDR2 ANQGSEA. The CDR3 extends over 14 amino acids. CDR3 bases: TGCAGCGTTGAAATACCAGGAACTCCCTACGAGCAGTACTTC. Translation: CSVEIPGTPYEQYF.

The rearrangement links TRBV10-3 to TRBJ1-3; D remains ambiguous. Germline V lookup: CDR1 ENHRY, CDR2 SYGVKD. Trimming shortened V by 0 bases and J by 0 bases, and 15 bases separated the two germline ends. This CDR3 contains 18 residues. CDR3 DNA sequence: TGTGCCATCAGTGAGTCAGGGTTACAACTACACTCTGGAAACACCATATATTTT. Encoded protein: CAISESGLQLHSGNTIYF.

The chain uses TRBV25-1 and TRBJ1-3; 9 nucleotides agree with TRBD1. Germline trimming cut 4 bases from V and 4 bases from J; bases unmatched to any gene: 5. CDR3 size: 15 residues. CDR1 and CDR2 (germline): MGHDK, SYGVNS. CDR3 bases: TGTGCCAGCAGTGCAGACAGGGGGGACGGAAACACCATATATTTT. Amino acids: CASSADRGDGNTIYF.

This chain uses TRBV10-1 with TRBJ1-2, with D uncertain. Per germline, CDR1 WNHNN and CDR2 SYGVQD (reference sequence). The V end was cut by 7 bases, the J end by 0 bases, with 12 bases between. The CDR3 is 14 residues long. CDR3 sequence (DNA): TGCGCCAGCAACCGAAGACGTTCTAACTATGGCTACACCTTC. This codes for CASNRRRSNYGYTF.

The chain uses TRBV7-8 and TRBJ2-7; TRBD2 matches at 10 bases. Germline CDR1 SGHVS, CDR2 FQNEAQ. The CDR3 is 15 amino acids. V gave up 5 bases and J gave up 1 base; unmatched junction bases: 5. CDR3 in DNA: TGTGCCAGCAGCGTTGAGCGGGAGGGGTCCTACGAGCAGTACTTC. Translating gives CASSVEREGSYEQYF.

V and J are TRBV11-2 and TRBJ1-2; TRBD1 agrees at 9 bases. J gave up 7 bases and V 2 bases, and 5 bases lay outside the gene matches. The CDR3 runs 14 residues. Looked up from germline, CDR1 is SGHAT and CDR2 is FQNNGV. The CDR3 reads CASSLTQGAFGYTF. CDR3 coding DNA: TGTGCCAGCAGCTTAACACAGGGGGCTTTTGGCTACACCTTC.

DNA for the CDR3: TGTGCCAGTAGATCCAGGGGTCATAGCAATCAGCCCCAGCATTTT. Protein sequence: CASRSRGHSNQPQHF. The chain is built from TRBV19 and TRBJ1-5; a weak D match, TRBD1 (6 bases). The length of the CDR3 is 15 residues. V was shortened by 6 bases and J by 0 bases, with 12 bases between the two germline ends. The germline V gene encodes CDR1 LNHDA and CDR2 SQIVND (reference sequence).

This chain links TRBV6-6 with TRBJ2-7; D not certain. The V end was cut by 2 bases, the J end by 4 bases, with 6 bases between. This CDR3 comprises 12 residues. Germline V gene data show CDR1 as MNHNY and CDR2 as SVGAGI (reference sequence). The CDR3 here is CASSYRIYEQYF. CDR3 bases: TGTGCCAGCAGTTACAGGATATACGAGCAGTACTTC.